There are many counts of the clone carrying this TCR beta chain. From germline, CDR1 is MNHEY and CDR2 SMNVEV (reference sequence). The CDR3 length is 15 residues. V lost 3 bases to trimming and J lost 7 bases; unmatched junction nucleotides: 9. The data belong to a study of molecular identifiers for immune sequencing clone quantification. TCRdb passed the PCR reads through MiXCR, listing each CDR3 protein once. The table shows more than 300,000 distinct CDR3 sequences, with 20% to 25% occurring only once. The sequence came from a human donor in good health. Some libraries in this study had Jurkat cell RNA spiked in. The sample taken for sequencing was naive CD8+ T cells from blood, with Jurkat cell RNA spiked in. Subset of the sample: FACS-sorted CD8+CD4-CCR7+CD45RA+ naive T cells. The chain carries TRBV27 and TRBJ2-7; 10 bases are shared with TRBD2. The CDR3 here is CASSFGLAGAGEQYF. The CDR3 nucleotides are TGTGCCAGCAGTTTTGGTCTAGCGGGAGCTGGGGAGCAGTACTTC.